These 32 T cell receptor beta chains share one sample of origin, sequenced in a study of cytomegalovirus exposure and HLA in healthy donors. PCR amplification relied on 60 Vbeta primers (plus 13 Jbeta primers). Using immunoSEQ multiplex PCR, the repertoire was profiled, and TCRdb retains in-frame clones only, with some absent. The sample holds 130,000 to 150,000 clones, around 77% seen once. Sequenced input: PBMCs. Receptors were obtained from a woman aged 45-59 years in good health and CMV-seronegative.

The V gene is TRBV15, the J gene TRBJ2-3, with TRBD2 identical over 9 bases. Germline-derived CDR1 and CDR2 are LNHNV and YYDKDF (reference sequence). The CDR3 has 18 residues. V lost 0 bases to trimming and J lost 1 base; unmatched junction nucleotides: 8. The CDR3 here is CATSRDSLAGGGTDTQYF. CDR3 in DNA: TGTGCCACCAGCAGAGATTCTTTGGCGGGGGGGGGCACAGATACGCAGTATTTT. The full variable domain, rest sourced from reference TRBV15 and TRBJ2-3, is DAMVIQNPRYQVTQFGKPVTLSCSQTLNHNVMYWYQQKSSQAPKLLFHYYDKDFNNEADTPDNFQSRRPNTSFCFLDIRSPGLGDTAMYLCATSRDSLAGGGTDTQYFGPGTRLTVL.

In nucleotides, the CDR3 is TGTGCCAGTAGCCGGGACTCTGAAAAACTGTTTTTT. It encodes CASSRDSEKLFF. The chain carries TRBV19 and TRBJ1-4, with D maybe TRBD1 (5 bases). The CDR3 length is 12 residues. Germline CDR1 LNHDA, CDR2 SQIVND (reference sequence). Trimming pared 6 bases from V and 7 bases from J, leaving 9 bases between.

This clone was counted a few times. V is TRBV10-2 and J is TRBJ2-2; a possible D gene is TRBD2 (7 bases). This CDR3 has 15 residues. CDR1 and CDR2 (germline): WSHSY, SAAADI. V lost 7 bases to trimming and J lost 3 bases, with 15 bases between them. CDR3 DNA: TGCGCCAGCATCGATGGGGGGGCCTACACCGGGGAGCTGTTTTTT. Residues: CASIDGGAYTGELFF.

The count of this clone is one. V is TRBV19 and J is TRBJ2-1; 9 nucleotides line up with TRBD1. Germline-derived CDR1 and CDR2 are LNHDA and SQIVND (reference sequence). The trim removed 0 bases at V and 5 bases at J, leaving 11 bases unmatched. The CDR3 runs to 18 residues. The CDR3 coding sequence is TGTGCCAGTAGTATAGACGCGGCCGGGACAGGGAACCACAATGAGCAGTTCTTC. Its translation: CASSIDAAGTGNHNEQFF.

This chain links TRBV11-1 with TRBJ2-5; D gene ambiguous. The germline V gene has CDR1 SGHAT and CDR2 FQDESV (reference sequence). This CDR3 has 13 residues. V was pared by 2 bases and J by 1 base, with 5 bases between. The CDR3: CASSLPSQETQYF. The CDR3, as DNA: TGTGCCAGCAGCTTACCCAGCCAAGAGACCCAGTACTTC.

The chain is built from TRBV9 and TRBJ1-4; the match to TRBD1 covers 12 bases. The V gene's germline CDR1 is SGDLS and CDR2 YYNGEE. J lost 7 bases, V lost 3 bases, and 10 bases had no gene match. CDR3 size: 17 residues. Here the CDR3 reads CASSARGTGGVGEKLFF. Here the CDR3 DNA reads TGTGCCAGCAGCGCTAGGGGGACAGGGGGCGTAGGTGAAAAACTGTTTTTT.

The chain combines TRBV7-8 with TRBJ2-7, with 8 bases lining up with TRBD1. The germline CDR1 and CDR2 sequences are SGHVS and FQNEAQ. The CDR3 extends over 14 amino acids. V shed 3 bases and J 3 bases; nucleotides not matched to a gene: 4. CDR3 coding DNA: TGTGCCAGCAGCTTGGGACAGGTATACTACGAGCAGTACTTC. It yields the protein CASSLGQVYYEQYF. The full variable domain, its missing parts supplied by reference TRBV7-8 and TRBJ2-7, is GAGVSQSPRYKVAKRGQDVALRCDPISGHVSLFWYQQALGQGPEFLTYFQNEAQLDKSGLPSDRFFAERPEGSVSTLKIQRTQQEDSAVYLCASSLGQVYYEQYFGPGTRLTVT.

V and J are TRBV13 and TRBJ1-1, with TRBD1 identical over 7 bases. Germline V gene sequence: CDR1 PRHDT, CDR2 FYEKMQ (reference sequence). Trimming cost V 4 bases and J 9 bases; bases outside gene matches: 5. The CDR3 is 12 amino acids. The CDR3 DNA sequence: TGTGCCAGCAGCTGGACAGGCGCTCAAGCTTTCTTT. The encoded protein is CASSWTGAQAFF.

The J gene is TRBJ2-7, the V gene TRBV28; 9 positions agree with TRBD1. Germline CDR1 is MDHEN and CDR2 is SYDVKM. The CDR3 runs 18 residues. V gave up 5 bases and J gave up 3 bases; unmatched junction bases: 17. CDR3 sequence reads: CASSPGGQGELQYYEQYF. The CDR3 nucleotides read TGTGCCAGCAGTCCTGGGGGACAGGGAGAGTTACAATACTACGAGCAGTACTTC.

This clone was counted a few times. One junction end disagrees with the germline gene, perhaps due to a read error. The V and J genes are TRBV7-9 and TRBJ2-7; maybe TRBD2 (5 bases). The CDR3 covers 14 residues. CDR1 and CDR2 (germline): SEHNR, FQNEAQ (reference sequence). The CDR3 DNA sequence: TGTTCCAGCAGCTTAGTTGGAAGCGGCTACGAGCAGTACTTC. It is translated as CSSSLVGSGYEQYF.

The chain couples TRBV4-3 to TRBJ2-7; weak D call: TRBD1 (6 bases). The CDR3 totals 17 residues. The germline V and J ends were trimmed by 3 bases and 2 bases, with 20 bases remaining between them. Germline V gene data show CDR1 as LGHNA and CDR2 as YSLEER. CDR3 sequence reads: CASSQEHPGTRTYEQYF. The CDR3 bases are TGCGCCAGCAGCCAGGAGCACCCCGGGACAAGGACCTACGAGCAGTACTTC.

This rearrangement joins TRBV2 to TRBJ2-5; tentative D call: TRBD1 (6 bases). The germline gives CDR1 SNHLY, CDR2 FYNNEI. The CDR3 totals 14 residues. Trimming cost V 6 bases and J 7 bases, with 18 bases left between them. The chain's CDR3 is CASRIRDNDGTQYF. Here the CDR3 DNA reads TGTGCCAGCAGGATCCGGGACAACGACGGGACCCAGTACTTC.

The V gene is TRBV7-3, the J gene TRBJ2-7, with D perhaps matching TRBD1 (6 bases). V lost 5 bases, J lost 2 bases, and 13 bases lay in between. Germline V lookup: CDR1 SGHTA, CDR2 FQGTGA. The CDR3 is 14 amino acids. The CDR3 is CASSPQGRAYEQYF. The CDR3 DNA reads TGTGCCAGCAGCCCCCAGGGGAGAGCCTACGAGCAGTACTTC.

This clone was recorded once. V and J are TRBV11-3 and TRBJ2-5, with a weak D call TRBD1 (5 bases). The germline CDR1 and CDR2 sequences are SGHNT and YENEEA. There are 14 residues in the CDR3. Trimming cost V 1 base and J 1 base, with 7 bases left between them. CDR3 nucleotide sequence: TGTGCCAGCAGCTTAGCAGGGCCCCAAGAGACCCAGTACTTC. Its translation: CASSLAGPQETQYF.

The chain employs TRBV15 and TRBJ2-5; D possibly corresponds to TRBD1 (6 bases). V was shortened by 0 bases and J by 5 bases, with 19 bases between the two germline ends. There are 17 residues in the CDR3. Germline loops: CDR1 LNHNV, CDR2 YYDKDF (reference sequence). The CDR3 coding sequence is TGTGCCACCAGCAGAGATGTACTAACCGGGACAACCGAGACCCAGTACTTC. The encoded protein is CATSRDVLTGTTETQYF.

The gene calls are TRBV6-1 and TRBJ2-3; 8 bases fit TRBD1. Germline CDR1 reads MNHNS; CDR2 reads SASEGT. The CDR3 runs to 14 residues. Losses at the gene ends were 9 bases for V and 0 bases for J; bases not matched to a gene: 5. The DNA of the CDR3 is TGTGCCAGTACAGGGGGTACTAGCACAGATACGCAGTATTTT. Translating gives CASTGGTSTDTQYF.

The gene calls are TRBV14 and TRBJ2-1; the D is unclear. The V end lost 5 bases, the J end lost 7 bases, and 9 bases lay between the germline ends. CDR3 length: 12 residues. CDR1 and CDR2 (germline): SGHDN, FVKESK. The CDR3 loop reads CASSRGWNEQFF. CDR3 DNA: TGTGCCAGCAGCAGAGGATGGAATGAGCAGTTCTTC.

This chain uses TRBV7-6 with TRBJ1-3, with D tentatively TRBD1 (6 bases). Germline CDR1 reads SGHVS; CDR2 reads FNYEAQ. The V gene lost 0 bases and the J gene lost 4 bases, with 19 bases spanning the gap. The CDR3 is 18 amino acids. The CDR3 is CASSLAPPDPGDGNTIYF. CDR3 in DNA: TGTGCCAGCAGCTTAGCTCCCCCAGATCCAGGGGACGGAAACACCATATATTTT.

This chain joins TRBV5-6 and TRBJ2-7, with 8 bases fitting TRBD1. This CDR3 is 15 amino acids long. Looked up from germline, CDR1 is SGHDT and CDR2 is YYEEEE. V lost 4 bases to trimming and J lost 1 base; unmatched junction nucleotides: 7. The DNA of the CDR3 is TGTGCCAGCAGCGTCCGGGACAGGCCTTCCTACGAGCAGTACTTC. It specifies CASSVRDRPSYEQYF.

As DNA, the CDR3 is TGTGCCAGCAGCCCAGGACAGGGGGTTACCAAAAACATTCAGTACTTC. This encodes CASSPGQGVTKNIQYF. V usage is TRBV5-4 and J usage is TRBJ2-4; 10 bases fit TRBD1. CDR1 and CDR2 from the germline V gene are SGHNT and YYREEE (reference sequence). The CDR3 is made up of 16 amino acids. The V and J ends lost 4 bases and 2 bases, in that order; junction bases with no gene match: 6.

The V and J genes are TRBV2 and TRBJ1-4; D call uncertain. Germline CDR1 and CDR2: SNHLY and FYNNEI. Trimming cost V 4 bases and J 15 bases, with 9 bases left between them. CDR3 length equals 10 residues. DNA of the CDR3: TGTGCCAGCAGTGGTTCAGTTTTGTTTTTT. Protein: CASSGSVLFF.

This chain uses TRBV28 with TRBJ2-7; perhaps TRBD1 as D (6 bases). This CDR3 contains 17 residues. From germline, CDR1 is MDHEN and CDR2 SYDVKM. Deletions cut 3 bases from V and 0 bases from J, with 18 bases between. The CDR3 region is CASSFGGADPLSYEQYF. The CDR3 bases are TGTGCCAGCAGTTTTGGGGGCGCGGACCCGCTCTCCTACGAGCAGTACTTC.

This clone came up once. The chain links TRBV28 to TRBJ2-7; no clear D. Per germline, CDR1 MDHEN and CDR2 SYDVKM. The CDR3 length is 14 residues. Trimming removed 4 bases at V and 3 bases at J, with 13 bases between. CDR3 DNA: TGTGCCAGCAGTTGGCCGGGTGCACACTACGAGCAGTACTTC. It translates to CASSWPGAHYEQYF.

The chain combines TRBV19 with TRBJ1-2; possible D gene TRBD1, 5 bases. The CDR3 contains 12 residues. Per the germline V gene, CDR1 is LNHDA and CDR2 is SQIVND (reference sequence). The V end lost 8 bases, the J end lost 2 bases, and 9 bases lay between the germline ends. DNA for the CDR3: TGTGCCAGTGTAAAGGGGAACTATGGCTACACCTTC. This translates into CASVKGNYGYTF.

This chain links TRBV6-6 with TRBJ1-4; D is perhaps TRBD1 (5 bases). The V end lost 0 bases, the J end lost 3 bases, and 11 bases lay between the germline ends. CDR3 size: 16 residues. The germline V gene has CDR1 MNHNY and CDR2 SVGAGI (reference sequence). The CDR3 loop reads CASSYSGQRPNEKLFF. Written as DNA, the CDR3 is TGTGCCAGCAGTTACTCGGGGCAGAGGCCTAATGAAAAACTGTTTTTT.

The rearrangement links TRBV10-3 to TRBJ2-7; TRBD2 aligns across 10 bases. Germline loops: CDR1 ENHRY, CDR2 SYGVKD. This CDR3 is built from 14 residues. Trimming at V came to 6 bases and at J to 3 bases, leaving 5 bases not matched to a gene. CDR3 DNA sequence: TGTGCCATCAGCAGGTCTAGCGGGGGCTACGAGCAGTACTTC. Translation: CAISRSSGGYEQYF.

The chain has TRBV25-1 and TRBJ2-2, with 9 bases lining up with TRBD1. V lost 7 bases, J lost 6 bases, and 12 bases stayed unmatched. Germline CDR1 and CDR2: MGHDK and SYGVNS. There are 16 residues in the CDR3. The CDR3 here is CASNKGDRGAPGELFF. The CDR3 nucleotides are TGTGCCAGCAATAAAGGAGACAGGGGGGCTCCCGGGGAGCTGTTTTTT. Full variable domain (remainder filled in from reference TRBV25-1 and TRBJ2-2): EADIYQTPRYLVIGTGKKITLECSQTMGHDKMYWYQQDPGMELHLIHYSYGVNSTEKGDLSSESTVSRIRTEHFPLTLESARPSHTSQYLCASNKGDRGAPGELFFGEGSRLTVL.

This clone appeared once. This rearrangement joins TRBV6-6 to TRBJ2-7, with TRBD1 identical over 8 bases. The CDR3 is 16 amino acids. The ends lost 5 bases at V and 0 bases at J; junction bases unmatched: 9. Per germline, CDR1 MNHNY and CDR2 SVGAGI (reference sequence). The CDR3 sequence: CASSTSGTGRSYEQYF. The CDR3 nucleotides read TGTGCCAGCAGTACCTCCGGGACAGGCCGCTCCTACGAGCAGTACTTC.

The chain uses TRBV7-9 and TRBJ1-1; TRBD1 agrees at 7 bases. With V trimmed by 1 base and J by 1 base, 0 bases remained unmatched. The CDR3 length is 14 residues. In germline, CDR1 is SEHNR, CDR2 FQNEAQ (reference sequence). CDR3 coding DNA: TGTGCCAGCAGCTTAGAGGGGGCGAACACTGAAGCTTTCTTT. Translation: CASSLEGANTEAFF.

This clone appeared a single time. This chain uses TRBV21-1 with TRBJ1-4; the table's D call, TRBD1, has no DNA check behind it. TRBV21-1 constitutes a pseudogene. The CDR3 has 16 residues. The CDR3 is CASSHITGTYNEKLFF. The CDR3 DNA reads TGTGCCAGCAGTCACATCACCGGGACATACAATGAAAAACTGTTTTTT.

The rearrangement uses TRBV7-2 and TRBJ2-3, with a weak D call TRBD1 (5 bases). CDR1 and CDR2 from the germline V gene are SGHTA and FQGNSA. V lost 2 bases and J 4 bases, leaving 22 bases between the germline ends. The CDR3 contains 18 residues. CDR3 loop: CASSLSIGQGRGSDTQYF. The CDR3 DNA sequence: TGTGCCAGCAGCTTATCCATTGGGCAGGGAAGGGGATCAGATACGCAGTATTTT.

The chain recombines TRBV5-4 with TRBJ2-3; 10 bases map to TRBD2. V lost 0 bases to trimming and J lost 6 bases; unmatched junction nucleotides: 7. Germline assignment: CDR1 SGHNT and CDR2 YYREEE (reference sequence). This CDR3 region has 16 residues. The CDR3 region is CASSLGWGLARDTQYF. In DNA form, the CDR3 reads TGTGCCAGCAGCTTGGGGTGGGGACTAGCGAGGGATACGCAGTATTTT.